The clone carrying this TCR beta chain was detected only a few times. The CDR3 contains 15 residues. Germline V gene lookup returns CDR1 SEHNR and CDR2 FQNEAQ (reference sequence). The V segment lost 1 base and the J segment 2 bases; nucleotides outside the gene matches: 1. The sample comes from a study of blood T cell repertoires in COVID-19. Study context: The United States, Italy and Spain were the sources of the acute and convalescent COVID-19 samples. PBMCs, B-cell-depleted T cells, or T cells provided the cDNA or gDNA that made up the material.

Study processing details: Nucleated cell counts were estimated from reference gene primer amplification. Libraries were prepared by immunoSEQ multiplex PCR; TCRdb keeps only in-frame clonotypes and omits some of them. V, J and clone size were drawn from that table, and D and trimming were deduced from the DNA. The sample carries tens of thousands of clones, around 83% recorded once. The TCR sequence derives from a man of 80 years or more with acute or convalescent COVID-19. The specimen sequenced was peripheral blood. The V and J genes are TRBV7-9 and TRBJ2-7; 11 positions agree with TRBD1. The CDR3 sequence: CASSLVGQGAYEQYF. DNA for the CDR3: TGTGCCAGCAGCTTAGTGGGACAGGGGGCCTACGAGCAGTACTTC.